The 11 T cell receptor beta chains in this list originate from one sample, sequenced in a study of control samples from healthy donors and cancer patients. The assay was immunoSEQ multiplex PCR, and TCRdb's table has in-frame clones only and misses some. Of 200,000 to 250,000 clones listed, just under 95% were seen once; the top ten hold less than 1.6%. The sequencing input was blood. Every receptor here comes from a man between 45 and 60 years old in good health.

The chain combines TRBV5-1 with TRBJ2-3; maybe TRBD2 (7 bases). CDR3 length equals 20 residues. Trimming took 5 bases from V and 0 from J, leaving 28 bases between them. The germline V gene encodes CDR1 SGHRS and CDR2 YFSETQ. The DNA for the CDR3 is TGCGCCAGCAGACGCACTGCGTCGCGGGGGCTTACTACTAGCACAGATACGCAGTATTTT. Protein sequence: CASRRTASRGLTTSTDTQYF.

V usage is TRBV3-1 (or the pseudogene TRBV3-2) and J usage is TRBJ2-7; D may correspond to TRBD1 or TRBD2 (6 bases each). This CDR3 region has 15 residues. From germline, CDR1 is LGHDT and CDR2 YNNKEL (reference sequence). V shed 3 bases and J shed 2 bases, with 14 bases lying between them. CDR3 amino acids: CASSQGPGDTYEQYF. DNA for the CDR3: TGTGCCAGCAGCCAGGGACCGGGGGACACCTACGAGCAGTACTTC.

V usage is TRBV6-2 or TRBV6-3 and J usage is TRBJ2-7; 14 bases line up with TRBD2. The CDR3 consists of 17 residues. Germline lookup yields CDR1 MNHEY and CDR2 SVGEGT. V was clipped by 4 bases and J by 4 bases; unmatched bases: 9. The CDR3 DNA is TGTGCCAGCAGTTCCATACCCGGACTAGCGGGGGGTTACGAGCAGTACTTC. This translates into CASSSIPGLAGGYEQYF.

The chain carries TRBV19 and TRBJ1-1, with D tentatively TRBD1 (5 bases). Trimming left V 4 bases short and J 5 bases short, with 17 bases between. The CDR3 spans 15 residues. Looked up from germline, CDR1 is LNHDA and CDR2 is SQIVND (reference sequence). The CDR3: CASSNSRGSWTEAFF. The CDR3 coding sequence is TGTGCCAGTAGTAACTCCCGGGGGTCGTGGACTGAAGCTTTCTTT.

On this clone: Other DNA sequences in this sample translate to the same CDR3. The rearrangement joins TRBV5-1 to TRBJ1-1, with a weak D call TRBD1 (5 bases). The CDR3 loop spans 12 amino acids. V gave up 0 bases and J gave up 7 bases, with 7 bases separating them. CDR1 SGHRS and CDR2 YFSETQ come from the germline V gene. The CDR3 DNA reads TGCGCCAGCAGCTTGGGAGACAGTGAAGCTTTCTTT. It translates to CASSLGDSEAFF. Complete variable domain (other parts from reference TRBV5-1 and TRBJ1-1): KAGVTQTPRYLIKTRGQQVTLSCSPISGHRSVSWYQQTPGQGLQFLFEYFSETQRNKGNFPGRFSGRQFSNSRSEMNVSTLELGDSALYLCASSLGDSEAFFGQGTRLTVV.

For this clone: Other DNA sequences within the sample encode an identical CDR3. The chain employs TRBV10-3 and TRBJ1-6, with a tentative D call TRBD1 (5 bases). V was trimmed by 2 bases and J by 9 bases, leaving 8 bases between them. The CDR3 consists of 13 residues. Germline CDR1 is ENHRY and CDR2 is SYGVKD. The CDR3, as DNA: TGTGCCATCAGTGAGGGGGCGGGTTCACCCCTCCACTTT. This translates into CAISEGAGSPLHF.

V and J are TRBV7-6 and TRBJ1-5; TRBD1 might be the D (6 bases). The CDR3 runs 16 residues. The germline V gene has CDR1 SGHVS and CDR2 FNYEAQ. V was trimmed by 2 bases and J by 4 bases, leaving 15 bases between them. The CDR3 region has the DNA TGTGCCAGCAGCTTACTGCCCCCGCAGGGGAATCAGCCCCAGCATTTT. Translation: CASSLLPPQGNQPQHF. Using reference TRBV7-6 and TRBJ1-5 for the parts outside the CDR3, the full variable domain is GAGVSQSPRYKVTKRGQDVALRCDPISGHVSLYWYRQALGQGPEFLTYFNYEAQQDKSGLPNDRFSAERPEGSISTLTIQRTEQRDSAMYRCASSLLPPQGNQPQHFGDGTRLSIL.

The chain recombines TRBV7-8 with TRBJ2-1; D might be TRBD1 or TRBD2, each matching 5 bases. Germline V gene sequence: CDR1 SGHVS, CDR2 FQNEAQ. This CDR3 is 18 amino acids long. Trimming took 5 bases from V and 0 from J, leaving 20 bases between them. CDR3 region: CASSGKWGSPSSYNEQFF. The CDR3 DNA follows: TGTGCCAGCAGCGGCAAGTGGGGGTCCCCGAGCTCCTACAATGAGCAGTTCTTC.

The rearrangement links TRBV28 to TRBJ2-7; D is undetermined. Germline V gene data show CDR1 as MDHEN and CDR2 as SYDVKM. This CDR3 has 15 residues. Trimming pared 8 bases from V and 2 bases from J, leaving 19 bases between. The CDR3 region has the DNA TGTGCCAGCCGTTATTCTGGCAGCCGTCCCTACGAGCAGTACTTC. Protein: CASRYSGSRPYEQYF.

The rearrangement uses TRBV3-1 (or the pseudogene TRBV3-2) and TRBJ1-2; 10 bases line up with TRBD1. Germline V lookup: CDR1 LGHDT, CDR2 YNNKEL (reference sequence). The CDR3 is 15 amino acids. Trimming took 4 bases from V and 4 from J; bases not matched to a gene: 6. For the CDR3, the DNA is TGTGCCAGCAGCCCCGGGACAGGGGAGCGCTATGGCTACACCTTC. This encodes CASSPGTGERYGYTF.

This chain uses TRBV6-5 with TRBJ1-1; D gene unclear. There are 12 residues in the CDR3. Trimming left V 10 bases short and J 0 bases short, with 9 bases between. Per the germline V gene, CDR1 is MNHEY and CDR2 is SVGAGI. This CDR3 is CAIQLLNTEAFF. DNA of the CDR3: TGTGCCATACAGCTTTTGAACACTGAAGCTTTCTTT.